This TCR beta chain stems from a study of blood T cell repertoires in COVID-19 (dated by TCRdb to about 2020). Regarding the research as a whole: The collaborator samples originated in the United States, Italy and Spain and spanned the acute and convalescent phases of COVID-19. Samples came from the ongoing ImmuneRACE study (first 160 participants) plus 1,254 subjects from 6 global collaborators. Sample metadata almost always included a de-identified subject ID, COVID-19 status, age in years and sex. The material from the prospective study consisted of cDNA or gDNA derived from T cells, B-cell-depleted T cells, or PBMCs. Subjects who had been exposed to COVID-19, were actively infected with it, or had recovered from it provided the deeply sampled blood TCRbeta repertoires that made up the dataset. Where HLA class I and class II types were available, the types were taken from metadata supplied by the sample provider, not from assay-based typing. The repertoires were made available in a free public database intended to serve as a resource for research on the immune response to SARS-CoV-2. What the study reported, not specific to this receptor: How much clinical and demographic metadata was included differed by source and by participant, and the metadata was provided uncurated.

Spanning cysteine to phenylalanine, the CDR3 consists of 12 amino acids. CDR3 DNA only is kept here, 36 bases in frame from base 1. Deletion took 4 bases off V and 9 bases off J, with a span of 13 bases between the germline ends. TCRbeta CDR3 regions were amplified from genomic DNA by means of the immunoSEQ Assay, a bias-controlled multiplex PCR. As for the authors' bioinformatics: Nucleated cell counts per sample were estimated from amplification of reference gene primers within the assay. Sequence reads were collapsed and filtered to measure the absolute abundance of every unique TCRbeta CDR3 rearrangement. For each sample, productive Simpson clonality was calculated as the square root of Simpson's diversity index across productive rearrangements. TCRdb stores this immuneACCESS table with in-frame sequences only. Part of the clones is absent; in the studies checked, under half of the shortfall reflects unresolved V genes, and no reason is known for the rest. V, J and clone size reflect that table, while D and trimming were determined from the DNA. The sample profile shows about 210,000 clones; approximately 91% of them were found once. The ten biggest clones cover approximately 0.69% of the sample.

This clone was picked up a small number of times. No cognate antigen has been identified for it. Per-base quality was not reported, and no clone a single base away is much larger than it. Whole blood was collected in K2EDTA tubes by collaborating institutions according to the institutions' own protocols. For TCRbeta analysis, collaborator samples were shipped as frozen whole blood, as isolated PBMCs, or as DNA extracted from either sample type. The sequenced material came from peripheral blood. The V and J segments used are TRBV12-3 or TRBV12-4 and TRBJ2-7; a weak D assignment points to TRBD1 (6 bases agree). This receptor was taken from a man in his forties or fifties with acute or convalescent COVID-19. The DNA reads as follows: TGTGCCAGCAGTTCGGACAGCCTTGGGCAGTACTTC. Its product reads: CASSSDSLGQYF.